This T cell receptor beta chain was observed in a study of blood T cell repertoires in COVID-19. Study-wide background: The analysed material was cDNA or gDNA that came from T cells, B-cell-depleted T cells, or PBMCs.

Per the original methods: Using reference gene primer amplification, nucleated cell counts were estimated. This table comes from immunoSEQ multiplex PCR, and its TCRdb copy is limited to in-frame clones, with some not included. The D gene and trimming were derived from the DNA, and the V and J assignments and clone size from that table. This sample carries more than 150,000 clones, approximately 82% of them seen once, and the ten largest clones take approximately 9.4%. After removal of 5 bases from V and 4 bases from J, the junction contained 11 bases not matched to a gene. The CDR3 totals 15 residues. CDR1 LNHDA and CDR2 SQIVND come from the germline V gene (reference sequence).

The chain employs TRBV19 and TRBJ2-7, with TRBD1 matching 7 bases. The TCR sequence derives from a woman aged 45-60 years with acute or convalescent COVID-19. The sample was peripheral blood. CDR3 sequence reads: CASSPRQGPVYEQYF. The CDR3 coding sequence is TGTGCCAGTAGTCCTCGACAGGGCCCTGTGTACGAGCAGTACTTC.